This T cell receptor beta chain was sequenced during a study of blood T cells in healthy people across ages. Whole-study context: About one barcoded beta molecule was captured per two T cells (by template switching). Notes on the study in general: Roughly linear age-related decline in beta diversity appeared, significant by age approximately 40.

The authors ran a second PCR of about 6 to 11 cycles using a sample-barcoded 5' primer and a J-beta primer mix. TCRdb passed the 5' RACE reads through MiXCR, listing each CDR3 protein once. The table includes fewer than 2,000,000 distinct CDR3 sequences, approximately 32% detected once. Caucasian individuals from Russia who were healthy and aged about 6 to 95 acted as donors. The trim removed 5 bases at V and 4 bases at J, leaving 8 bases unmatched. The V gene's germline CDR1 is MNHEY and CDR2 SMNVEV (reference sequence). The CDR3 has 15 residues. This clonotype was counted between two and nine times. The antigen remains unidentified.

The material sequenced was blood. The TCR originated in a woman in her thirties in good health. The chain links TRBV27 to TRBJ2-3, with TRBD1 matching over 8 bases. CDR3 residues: CASSKQGASADTQYF. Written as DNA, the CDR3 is TGTGCCAGCAGTAAGCAGGGGGCATCGGCAGATACGCAGTATTTT.